The 8 T cell receptor beta chains given below trace back to one sample, sequenced in a study of somatic mutations in cytotoxic T cells in rheumatoid arthritis. Produced via immunoSEQ multiplex PCR; TCRdb's table is partial and in-frame only. The sample lists about 5,500 clones; roughly 82% were seen once. The material sequenced was CD8+ T cells sorted from blood. Source of these receptors: a woman between 50 and 59 years old with rheumatoid arthritis.

This clone has a handful of counts. V gene TRBV2 combines with J gene TRBJ2-7, with D tentatively TRBD1 (6 bases). The V and J ends lost 8 bases and 2 bases respectively, with 31 bases between them. Germline assignment: CDR1 SNHLY and CDR2 FYNNEI. The CDR3 is 19 amino acids. CDR3 coding DNA: TGTGCCAGCCTCACAAGTGAACAGGGCTTGTCCTCCATCCCCTACGAGCAGTACTTC. Translation gives CASLTSEQGLSSIPYEQYF. The complete variable domain, with remaining parts taken from reference TRBV2 and TRBJ2-7, reads EPEVTQTPSHQVTQMGQEVILRCVPISNHLYFYWYRQILGQKVEFLVSFYNNEISEKSEIFDDQFSVERPDGSNFTLKIRSTKLEDSAMYFCASLTSEQGLSSIPYEQYFGPGTRLTVT.

In this sample, this clone turned up a few times. The rearrangement links TRBV9 to TRBJ1-5; D remains ambiguous. V was trimmed by 0 bases and J by 4 bases, leaving 5 bases between them. Germline CDR1 SGDLS, CDR2 YYNGEE. The CDR3 totals 13 residues. CDR3 in DNA: TGTGCCAGCAGCGTAGGGCTGAATCAGCCCCAGCATTTT. It codes for CASSVGLNQPQHF. The full variable domain, in which reference TRBV9 and TRBJ1-5 provide the parts outside the CDR3, is DSGVTQTPKHLITATGQRVTLRCSPRSGDLSVYWYQQSLDQGLQFLIQYYNGEERAKGNILERFSAQQFPDLHSELNLSSLELGDSALYFCASSVGLNQPQHFGDGTRLSIL.

The chain is built from TRBV2 and TRBJ2-7; D perhaps matches TRBD1 (6 bases). CDR3 size: 14 residues. V lost 6 bases and J 1 base, leaving 13 bases between the germline ends. CDR1 SNHLY and CDR2 FYNNEI come from the germline V gene. The CDR3 DNA sequence: TGTGCCAGCAGGGGGGACACGACGTCCTACGAGCAGTACTTC. The encoded protein is CASRGDTTSYEQYF.

The gene calls are TRBV7-6 and TRBJ1-1; D is undetermined. CDR1 is SGHVS and CDR2 is FNYEAQ in the germline V gene. Trimming stripped 1 base from V and 2 bases from J, with 8 bases between. CDR3 length: 14 amino acids. The CDR3 sequence is CASSLEETNTEAFF. CDR3 DNA sequence: TGTGCCAGCAGCTTAGAAGAAACTAACACTGAAGCTTTCTTT.

J is TRBJ1-2 and V is TRBV4-1; 10 positions match TRBD1. The germline V gene encodes CDR1 MGHRA and CDR2 YSYEKL. The V gene end was trimmed by 4 bases and the J gene end by 5 bases; junction bases not matched to a gene: 13. The CDR3 is 17 residues long. The CDR3 bases are TGCGCCAGCAGCCCCCAACCCTCCGGGACAGGGGTTTATGGCTACACCTTC. Its translation: CASSPQPSGTGVYGYTF.

This chain connects TRBV11-3 to TRBJ2-1; 10 nucleotides line up with TRBD2. J lost 9 bases, V lost 5 bases, and 10 bases had no gene match. Germline-derived CDR1 and CDR2 are SGHNT and YENEEA. The CDR3 consists of 15 residues. The CDR3 reads CASSPPSGSLGEQFF. CDR3 bases: TGTGCCAGCAGCCCGCCTAGCGGGAGCTTGGGTGAGCAGTTCTTC.

J is TRBJ2-7 and V is TRBV4-2, with D possibly matching TRBD2 (7 bases). The CDR3 has 12 amino acids. V lost 0 bases, J lost 9 bases, and 9 bases lay in between. The germline V gene has CDR1 LGHNA and CDR2 YNFKEQ. CDR3 in DNA: TGTGCCAGCAGCCAAGATCGGGGGGCGCAGTACTTC. Protein product: CASSQDRGAQYF.

This chain links TRBV11-1 with TRBJ2-2; D not resolved. In germline, CDR1 is SGHAT, CDR2 FQDESV (reference sequence). Trimming left V 4 bases short and J 6 bases short, with 6 bases between. This CDR3 has 12 amino acids. The chain's CDR3 is CASSSGSGELFF. The CDR3 DNA is TGTGCCAGCAGCTCGGGTTCCGGGGAGCTGTTTTTT.